The present T cell receptor beta chain was sequenced within a study of metastatic and nonmetastatic thyroid tumors. All patients were untreated before thyroid surgery. MiXCR was used by TCRdb to re-call the PCR reads. Here the sample spans around 30,000 clones, about a sixth being singletons. This clone occurred many times. The CDR3 has 14 amino acids. Germline CDR1 KGHDR, CDR2 SFDVKD. V lost 11 bases to trimming and J lost 2 bases, with 15 bases between them. The chain joins TRBV24-1 to TRBJ2-1; TRBD2 might be the D (6 bases). Sequenced input: blood. The origin of this receptor is a female donor with papillary thyroid cancer or a benign thyroid nodule (not recorded which). Some clones in this sample may be carry-over from other donors' samples. CDR3 DNA: TGTGCCATCTCGAGGGGCGGGGCCTACAATGAGCAGTTCTTC. It specifies CAISRGGAYNEQFF.